The 30 T cell receptor beta chains presented below share a single source sample, sequenced in a study of PD-1 blockade in classical Hodgkin lymphoma. No patient escaped relapse after autologous stem cell transplantation, and brentuximab vedotin exposure varied. TCRdb's copy holds only in-frame clones and misses some; the assay was immunoSEQ multiplex PCR. The sample lists fewer than 100,000 clones; about nine tenths were seen once. The source material was peripheral blood mononuclear cells (PBMCs), sampled at baseline. Every receptor here comes from a human donor with classical Hodgkin lymphoma.

V and J are TRBV7-2 and TRBJ2-4; 8 positions agree with TRBD1. The CDR3 length is 17 residues. After removal of 2 bases from V and 2 bases from J, the junction contained 8 bases not matched to a gene. CDR1 is SGHTA, CDR2 FQGNSA, per germline. CDR3 sequence: CASSLQVTGVSKNIQYF. The CDR3 coding sequence is TGTGCCAGCAGCTTACAGGTGACAGGGGTGTCCAAAAACATTCAGTACTTC.

In DNA form, the CDR3 reads TGTGCCACCAGCGGGAGACTAGGTAGGGGGACAGATACGCAGTATTTT. Residues: CATSGRLGRGTDTQYF. V is TRBV15 and J is TRBJ2-3, with D perhaps matching TRBD1 or TRBD2 (6 bases each). Germline CDR1 and CDR2: LNHNV and YYDKDF (reference sequence). The CDR3 has 16 residues. The V end was cut by 5 bases, the J end by 3 bases, with 18 bases between.

The chain links TRBV29-1 to TRBJ2-4; possibly TRBD1 or TRBD2 for D (5 bases each). The ends were cut back, 7 bases at V and 4 bases at J, with 17 bases in the middle. Germline values: CDR1 SQVTM, CDR2 ANQGSEA. This CDR3 spans 14 amino acids. In DNA, the CDR3 is TGCAGCGCCAGTCTGGGACGGCTAAAAAACATTCAGTACTTC. It encodes CSASLGRLKNIQYF.

The V gene is TRBV28, the J gene TRBJ1-1; unclear D gene. The length of the CDR3 is 11 residues. Trimming took 6 bases from V and 5 from J, leaving 7 bases between them. CDR1 MDHEN and CDR2 SYDVKM come from the germline V gene. The CDR3 coding sequence is TGTGCCAGCAGCGCGAGGACTGAAGCTTTCTTT. This sequence encodes CASSARTEAFF. Variable domain in full (rest from reference TRBV28 and TRBJ1-1): DVKVTQSSRYLVKRTGEKVFLECVQDMDHENMFWYRQDPGLGLRLIYFSYDVKMKEKGDIPEGYSVSREKKERFSLILESASTNQTSMYLCASSARTEAFFGQGTRLTVV.

The chain recombines TRBV10-3 with TRBJ1-1; possible D gene TRBD1, 6 bases. CDR1 ENHRY and CDR2 SYGVKD come from the germline V gene. The CDR3 is 14 residues long. The V gene lost 0 bases and the J gene lost 8 bases, with 13 bases spanning the gap. Here the CDR3 DNA reads TGTGCCATCAGTGAGTCTTGGGGGCGGACGGAAGCTTTCTTT. It encodes CAISESWGRTEAFF.

CDR3 DNA: TGTGCCACTCGCTTTGGAGACCAAGAGACCCAGTACTTC. Protein: CATRFGDQETQYF. The chain combines TRBV2 with TRBJ2-5; D remains unclear. The CDR3 totals 13 residues. Trimming removed 10 bases at V and 0 bases at J, with 12 bases between. Germline assignment: CDR1 SNHLY and CDR2 FYNNEI.

The chain uses TRBV19 and TRBJ2-1; TRBD1 or TRBD2 may be the D gene (5 bases each). Trimming pared 3 bases from V and 4 bases from J, leaving 13 bases between. This CDR3 region has 15 residues. Germline assignment: CDR1 LNHDA and CDR2 SQIVND (reference sequence). CDR3 DNA sequence: TGTGCCAGTAGTATTACCCAGGGACGGTACAATGAGCAGTTCTTC. Translation gives CASSITQGRYNEQFF.

This clone appeared a single time. J is TRBJ1-5 and V is TRBV7-6; D unresolved. CDR3 length: 13 amino acids. Germline CDR1 is SGHVS and CDR2 is FNYEAQ. V dropped 4 bases and J dropped 5 bases, with 9 bases sitting between them. CDR3 DNA: TGTGCCAGCAGCTCCAGCATATATCAGCCCCAGCATTTT. It translates to CASSSSIYQPQHF.

The chain couples TRBV5-1 to TRBJ2-5; possibly TRBD1 for D (5 bases). This CDR3 region has 15 residues. Trimming left V 0 bases short and J 2 bases short, with 11 bases between. Germline-derived CDR1 and CDR2 are SGHRS and YFSETQ. The CDR3 bases are TGCGCCAGCAGCTTGGCCTATAAGGGGCAAGAGACCCAGTACTTC. Translation gives CASSLAYKGQETQYF.

This clone was seen only once. The CDR3: CASSQVSGTTIPEQYF. CDR3 coding DNA: TGCGCCAGCAGCCAAGTATCCGGGACTACTATACCAGAGCAGTACTTC. The chain carries TRBV4-1 and TRBJ2-7, with 7 nucleotides matching TRBD2. CDR1 and CDR2 from the germline V gene are MGHRA and YSYEKL. The junction had 13 bases not matched to a gene; V was cut back by 1 base and J by 7 bases. The CDR3 runs 16 residues.

This clone was seen a few times. The rearrangement links TRBV14 to TRBJ2-7; D is unresolved. Trimming took 1 base from V and 1 from J, leaving 5 bases between them. Germline values: CDR1 SGHDN, CDR2 FVKESK. This CDR3 contains 13 residues. CDR3 sequence reads: CASSQGHSYEQYF. The CDR3 region has the DNA TGTGCCAGCAGCCAAGGACATTCCTACGAGCAGTACTTC.

The J gene is TRBJ1-2, the V gene TRBV6-5; 7 bases agree with TRBD1. Germline CDR1 MNHEY, CDR2 SVGAGI. The CDR3 totals 13 residues. Trimming removed 6 bases from V and 3 bases from J; junction bases left unmatched: 4. The CDR3 here is CASSQTGDYGYTF. The CDR3 nucleotides read TGTGCCAGCAGCCAAACAGGGGACTATGGCTACACCTTC.

This chain joins TRBV5-4 and TRBJ2-7; TRBD2 aligns across 7 bases. This CDR3 has 14 amino acids. V dropped 0 bases and J dropped 5; count of bases not matched to a gene: 5. The germline V gene has CDR1 SGHNT and CDR2 YYREEE (reference sequence). The CDR3 here is CASSLAGGSDEQYF. The CDR3 bases are TGTGCCAGCAGCTTGGCCGGCGGGAGCGACGAGCAGTACTTC.

In DNA, the CDR3 is TGTGCCAGCAGTTTAAAACGGAGGTGGGGAGATACGCAGTATTTT. As protein: CASSLKRRWGDTQYF. The rearrangement links TRBV27 to TRBJ2-3; perhaps TRBD2 as D (5 bases). CDR1 is MNHEY and CDR2 is SMNVEV in the germline V gene (reference sequence). The CDR3 loop spans 15 amino acids. Trimming shortened V by 2 bases and J by 5 bases, and 14 bases separated the two germline ends.

The chain combines TRBV6-6 with TRBJ2-4; D may be TRBD1 or TRBD2 (5 bases each). The germline V and J ends were trimmed by 0 bases and 8 bases, with 14 bases remaining between them. The CDR3 extends over 15 amino acids. Germline values: CDR1 MNHNY, CDR2 SVGAGI (reference sequence). The CDR3 DNA sequence: TGTGCCAGCAGTTACTCTTTCCTAGCCAGGGACATTCAGTACTTC. Protein product: CASSYSFLARDIQYF.

The genes are TRBV30 and TRBJ2-7; weak D call: TRBD2 (6 bases). CDR1 is GTSNPN and CDR2 is SVGIG in the germline V gene (reference sequence). The V gene lost 0 bases and the J gene lost 7 bases, with 16 bases spanning the gap. This CDR3 is 14 amino acids long. CDR3 in amino acids: CAWSVSGGTGEQYF. The CDR3 DNA reads as TGTGCCTGGAGTGTTTCCGGAGGGACCGGAGAGCAGTACTTC.

V and J are TRBV28 and TRBJ2-7; D gene uncertain. Trimming shortened V by 3 bases and J by 3 bases, and 9 bases separated the two germline ends. Germline CDR1 MDHEN, CDR2 SYDVKM. The CDR3 covers 13 residues. CDR3 coding DNA: TGTGCCAGCAGTTTCAGAAGGAACTACGAGCAGTACTTC. Translation gives CASSFRRNYEQYF.

This rearrangement joins TRBV9 to TRBJ2-7; D is possibly TRBD2 (5 bases). The CDR3 extends over 14 amino acids. Trimming took 4 bases from V and 2 from J, leaving 13 bases between them. Germline assignment: CDR1 SGDLS and CDR2 YYNGEE. The CDR3 nucleotides read TGTGCCAGCAGCCTTCACAGCGGCCCCTACGAGCAGTACTTC. Translating it yields CASSLHSGPYEQYF.

The rearrangement links TRBV5-1 to TRBJ1-2, with D possibly being TRBD1 (5 bases). The CDR3 totals 15 residues. V was trimmed by 3 bases and J by 0 bases, leaving 12 bases between them. CDR1 is SGHRS, CDR2 YFSETQ, per germline. The chain's CDR3 is CASSSGTQTNYGYTF. CDR3 bases: TGCGCCAGCAGCTCCGGGACGCAGACTAACTATGGCTACACCTTC.

The chain has TRBV6-5 and TRBJ2-3; D remains unclear. The CDR3 sequence is 13 residues long. The V end was cut by 4 bases, the J end by 2 bases, with 7 bases between. Germline loops: CDR1 MNHEY, CDR2 SVGAGI. The CDR3 reads CASSSTSTDTQYF. Written as DNA, the CDR3 is TGTGCCAGCAGTTCCACGTCCACAGATACGCAGTATTTT.

This rearrangement joins TRBV29-1 to TRBJ2-3; D is ambiguous. This CDR3 contains 12 residues. Germline loops: CDR1 SQVTM, CDR2 ANQGSEA. V dropped 5 bases and J dropped 2 bases, with 8 bases sitting between them. The CDR3 loop is CSVLGPTDTQYF. The CDR3 bases are TGCAGCGTTTTAGGCCCCACAGATACGCAGTATTTT.

The chain recombines TRBV11-2 with TRBJ2-7; 8 positions match TRBD2. From germline, CDR1 is SGHAT and CDR2 FQNNGV. The CDR3 sequence is 17 residues long. Trimming cost V 0 bases and J 3 bases; bases outside gene matches: 10. The CDR3 spells CASSLEAGGPRGYEQYF. CDR3 nucleotide sequence: TGTGCCAGCAGCTTAGAGGCGGGGGGACCTAGAGGCTACGAGCAGTACTTC.

The chain recombines TRBV29-1 with TRBJ2-3, with TRBD1 identical over 9 bases. The germline V gene has CDR1 SQVTM and CDR2 ANQGSEA. V was pared by 5 bases and J by 3 bases, with 6 bases of the junction left unmatched. The CDR3 has 14 amino acids. CDR3 DNA sequence: TGCAGCGTTCGGGGACAGGGCACGACAGATACGCAGTATTTT. Its translation: CSVRGQGTTDTQYF.

The chain uses TRBV6-5 and TRBJ1-1; 8 nucleotides agree with TRBD1. The CDR3 totals 14 residues. Germline CDR1 MNHEY, CDR2 SVGAGI. V shed 6 bases, J shed 6 bases, and the junction held 9 bases outside the gene matches. CDR3 protein: CASSRTGGMAEAFF. In nucleotides, the CDR3 is TGTGCCAGCAGCCGCACAGGGGGGATGGCTGAAGCTTTCTTT.

The chain combines TRBV27 with TRBJ1-1; no reliable D call. The CDR3 spans 14 residues. Germline V gives CDR1 MNHEY, CDR2 SMNVEV (reference sequence). The V and J ends lost 11 bases and 1 base respectively, with 17 bases between them. CDR3 nucleotides: TGTGCCGTTAAACCCACAAGAGAGAACACTGAAGCTTTCTTT. Amino acids: CAVKPTRENTEAFF.

This clone has only one observation. The CDR3 loop reads CASSFFRQTQETQYF. CDR3 sequence (DNA): TGCGCCAGCAGCTTTTTTCGGCAGACCCAAGAGACCCAGTACTTC. V usage is TRBV10-2 and J usage is TRBJ2-5; D is uncertain. The ends were cut back, 6 bases at V and 1 base at J, with 15 bases in the middle. This CDR3 has 15 amino acids. Germline-derived CDR1 and CDR2 are WSHSY and SAAADI.

J is TRBJ2-1 and V is TRBV28; 8 nucleotides agree with TRBD2. The ends lost 4 bases at V and 6 bases at J; junction bases unmatched: 2. Germline CDR1 and CDR2: MDHEN and SYDVKM. There are 13 residues in the CDR3. CDR3 nucleotide sequence: TGTGCCAGCAGTTGGACTAGCCCCAATGAGCAGTTCTTC. As protein: CASSWTSPNEQFF.

The V and J genes are TRBV28 and TRBJ1-4; D uncertain. CDR3 length equals 11 residues. V lost 5 bases to trimming and J lost 11 bases, with 9 bases between them. Germline V CDR1 and CDR2: MDHEN, SYDVKM. The chain's CDR3 is CASSTTDKLFF. In nucleotides, the CDR3 is TGTGCCAGCAGTACCACGGACAAACTGTTTTTT. The full variable domain, its missing parts supplied by reference TRBV28 and TRBJ1-4, is DVKVTQSSRYLVKRTGEKVFLECVQDMDHENMFWYRQDPGLGLRLIYFSYDVKMKEKGDIPEGYSVSREKKERFSLILESASTNQTSMYLCASSTTDKLFFGSGTQLSVL.

This rearrangement joins TRBV28 to TRBJ2-1; 7 positions match TRBD2. V gave up 6 bases and J gave up 9 bases; unmatched junction bases: 2. From germline, CDR1 is MDHEN and CDR2 SYDVKM. CDR3 size: 11 residues. CDR3 nucleotide sequence: TGTGCCAGCAGCCCGGGGGGTGAGCAGTTCTTC. This translates into CASSPGGEQFF.

The chain couples TRBV14 to TRBJ2-3; TRBD1 aligns across 12 bases. V lost 4 bases to trimming and J lost 1 base; unmatched junction nucleotides: 0. CDR1 SGHDN and CDR2 FVKESK come from the germline V gene. The CDR3 runs 15 residues. CDR3 bases: TGTGCCAGCAGCCGGGACAGGGGGCGCACAGATACGCAGTATTTT. Translating gives CASSRDRGRTDTQYF.